A single sample is the source of the 2 T cell receptor beta chains below, sequenced in a study of blood T cell repertoires in COVID-19. This table comes from immunoSEQ multiplex PCR, and its TCRdb copy is limited to in-frame clones, with some not included. The data show about 46,000 clones, with 65% to 85% seen just once and roughly 6% held by the top ten. The sample comprised peripheral blood. Every receptor here comes from a woman at least 80 years old with acute or convalescent COVID-19.

This clone appeared once. One end of the junction does not line up with germline, which may come from a read error. V and J are TRBV13 and TRBJ2-5; 13 bases align to TRBD2. CDR3 length: 15 residues. Germline CDR1 PRHDT, CDR2 FYEKMQ (reference sequence). The CDR3 DNA is TGTGCCAGCAGCCTAGGACTAGCGGGGGCAGAGACCCAGTACTTC. It specifies CASSLGLAGAETQYF.

The gene calls are TRBV29-1 and TRBJ1-1; 10 nucleotides line up with TRBD1. V was pared by 6 bases and J by 0 bases, with 10 bases of the junction left unmatched. CDR3 size: 16 residues. The germline V gene has CDR1 SQVTM and CDR2 ANQGSEA. CDR3 protein: CSVGGQGGSMNTEAFF. The CDR3, as DNA: TGCAGCGTCGGAGGACAGGGGGGCAGTATGAACACTGAAGCTTTCTTT.